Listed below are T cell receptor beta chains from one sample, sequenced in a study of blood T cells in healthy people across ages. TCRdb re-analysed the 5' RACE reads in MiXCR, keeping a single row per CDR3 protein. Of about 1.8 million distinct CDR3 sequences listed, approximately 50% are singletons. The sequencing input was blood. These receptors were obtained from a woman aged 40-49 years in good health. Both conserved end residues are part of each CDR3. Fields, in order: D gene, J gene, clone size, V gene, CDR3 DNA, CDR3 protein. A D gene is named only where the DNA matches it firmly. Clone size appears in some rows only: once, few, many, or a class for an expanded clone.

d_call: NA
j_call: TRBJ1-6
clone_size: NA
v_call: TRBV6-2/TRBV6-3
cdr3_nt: TGTGCCAGCAGTTACGGAGACAGCGACTATAATTCACCCCTCCACTTT
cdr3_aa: CASSYGDSDYNSPLHF

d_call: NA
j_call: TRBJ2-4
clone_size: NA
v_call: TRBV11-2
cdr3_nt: TGTGCCAGCAGCAACCCGACAGATCTAGCCAAAAACATTCAGTACTTC
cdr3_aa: CASSNPTDLAKNIQYF

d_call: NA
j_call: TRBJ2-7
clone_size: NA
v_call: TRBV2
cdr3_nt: TGTGCCAGCAGTTACGGGACACTGAGCTCCTACGAGCAGTACTTC
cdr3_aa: CASSYGTLSSYEQYF

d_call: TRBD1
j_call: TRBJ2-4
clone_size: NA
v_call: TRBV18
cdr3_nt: TGTGCCAGCTCACCACCGACAGGGGTTGACAAAAACATTCAGTACTTC
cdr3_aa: CASSPPTGVDKNIQYF

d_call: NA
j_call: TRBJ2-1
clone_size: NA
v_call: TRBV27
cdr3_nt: TGTGCCAGCACCACCGGAGCCCGGAATGAGCAGTTCTTC
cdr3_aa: CASTTGARNEQFF

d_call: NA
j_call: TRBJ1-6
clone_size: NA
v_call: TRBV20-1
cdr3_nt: TGCAGTCCGGGACGGCATAATTCACCCCTCCACTTT
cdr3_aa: CSPGRHNSPLHF

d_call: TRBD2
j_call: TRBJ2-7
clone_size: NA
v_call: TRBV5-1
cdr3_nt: TGCGCCAGCAGCCCGAAGACTAGCGGGAAGTACGAGCAGTACTTC
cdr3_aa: CASSPKTSGKYEQYF

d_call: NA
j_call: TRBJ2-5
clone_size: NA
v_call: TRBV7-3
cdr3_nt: TGTGCCAGCAGCGCTCAGGGACGGCAAGAGACCCAGTACTTC
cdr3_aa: CASSAQGRQETQYF

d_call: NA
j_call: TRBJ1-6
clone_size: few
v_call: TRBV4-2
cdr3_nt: TGTGCCAGCAGCCAAGACCTAATTAATTCACCCCTCCACTTT
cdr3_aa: CASSQDLINSPLHF

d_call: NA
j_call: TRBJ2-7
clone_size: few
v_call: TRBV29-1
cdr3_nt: TGCAGCGTCCTCTACAGCGGCTACGAGCAGTACTTC
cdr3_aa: CSVLYSGYEQYF

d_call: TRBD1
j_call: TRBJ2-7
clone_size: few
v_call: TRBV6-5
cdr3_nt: TGTGCCAGCAGTTACCCCCTAGACGCCAGGGGGTCCTACGAGCAGTACTTC
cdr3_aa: CASSYPLDARGSYEQYF

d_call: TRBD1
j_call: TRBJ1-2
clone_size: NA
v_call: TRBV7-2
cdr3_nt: TGTGCCAGCAGCTCATCGACAGGGGTGAGCGGCTACACCTTC
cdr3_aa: CASSSSTGVSGYTF

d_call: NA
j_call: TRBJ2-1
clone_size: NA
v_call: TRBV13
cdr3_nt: TGTGCCAGCAGTTATCCCCCCCTAGCAATCAATGAGCAGTTCTTC
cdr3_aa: CASSYPPLAINEQFF

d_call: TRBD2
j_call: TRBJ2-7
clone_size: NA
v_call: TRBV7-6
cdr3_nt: TGTGCCAGCAGCTTAGCGGGTAGCGGGGGCTACACCTACGAGCAGTACTTC
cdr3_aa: CASSLAGSGGYTYEQYF

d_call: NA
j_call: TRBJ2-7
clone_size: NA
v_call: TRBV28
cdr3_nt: TGTGCCAGCAGACCCGCGGCAGGGAATCCCTACGAGCAGTACTTC
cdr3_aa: CASRPAAGNPYEQYF

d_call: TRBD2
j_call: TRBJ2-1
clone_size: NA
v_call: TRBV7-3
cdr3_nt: TGTGCCAGCAGCTTAGGAGCGGGGGGGCACAATAAGCAGTTCTTC
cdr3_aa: CASSLGAGGHNKQFF

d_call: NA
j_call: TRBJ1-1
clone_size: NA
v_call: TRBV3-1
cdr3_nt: TGTGCCAGCAGCCCAGACAGGTCTATCACTGAAGCTTTCTTT
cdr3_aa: CASSPDRSITEAFF

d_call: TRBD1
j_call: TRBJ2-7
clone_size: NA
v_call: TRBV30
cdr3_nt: TGTGCCTGGAGTTTAACCGGGACAGGGATATCCTACGAGCAGTACTTC
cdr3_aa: CAWSLTGTGISYEQYF